A single sample gave rise to the 27 T cell receptor beta chains below, sequenced in a study of T-cell reconstitution after alpha-beta-depleted transplantation in children (dated by TCRdb to 2015 to 2016). Reading the label with the study, this specimen's treatment or condition is: allogeneic hematopoietic cell transplantation with graft depleted of TCRalphabeta T cells and CD19 B cells. Library generation was performed with PCR. The data were produced on an Illumina HiSeq 2500. TCR library preparation used molecular barcoding, with unique molecular identifiers applied to normalize quantification of the TCRbeta repertoire. In TCRdb, the public reads were trimmed at Q25 with fastp and aligned with MiXCR, with productive beta chains retained. Each entry is one CDR3 protein sequence, shown with its most common DNA and genes. Within this sample are fewer than 550,000 distinct CDR3 sequences, with roughly an eighth of them counted one time only. The ten top clones hold approximately 14% of the sample.

The source material was PBMCs, mostly from graft donor cells, sampled 180 days after TCRalphabeta/CD19-depleted stem cell transplant. Source of these receptors: a female patient between 2 and 15 years old who had a stem cell transplant for aplastic anemia, so the T cells may come from the graft donor.

This clonotype was picked up many times. The gene calls are TRBV28 and TRBJ2-5; possible D gene TRBD1, 6 bases. Germline V gene lookup returns CDR1 MDHEN and CDR2 SYDVKM. The CDR3 has 12 residues. Trimming removed 6 bases from V and 5 bases from J, with 10 bases in between. The CDR3 sequence: CASRERGETQYF. CDR3 sequence (DNA): TGTGCCAGCAGGGAGAGGGGGGAGACCCAGTACTTC.

This clonotype was detected ten times or more. The CDR3 DNA reads as TGTGCCAGCAGCCGGGACAGGAGGGAGCCCCAGCATTTT. It translates to CASSRDRREPQHF. The chain joins TRBV5-6 to TRBJ1-5; 8 bases map to TRBD1. Germline values: CDR1 SGHDT, CDR2 YYEEEE. Unmatched junction bases numbered 5, after V lost 4 bases and J lost 8 bases. The CDR3 is made up of 13 amino acids.

This clonotype came up a few times. The V and J genes are TRBV28 and TRBJ2-5, with D perhaps matching TRBD2 (6 bases). Trimming took off 7 bases at V and 0 bases at J, with 21 bases between the two ends. Germline V gene data show CDR1 as MDHEN and CDR2 as SYDVKM. The CDR3 extends over 17 amino acids. DNA for the CDR3: TGTGCCAGCAAAACCGGGGGACCGCCTTGGTACCAAGAGACCCAGTACTTC. The encoded protein is CASKTGGPPWYQETQYF. Full variable domain (outside the CDR3, taken from reference TRBV28 and TRBJ2-5): DVKVTQSSRYLVKRTGEKVFLECVQDMDHENMFWYRQDPGLGLRLIYFSYDVKMKEKGDIPEGYSVSREKKERFSLILESASTNQTSMYLCASKTGGPPWYQETQYFGPGTRLLVL.

This clonotype was observed at least ten times. The rearrangement uses TRBV20-1 and TRBJ2-1; TRBD2 aligns across 14 bases. Trimming cost V 3 bases and J 6 bases; bases outside gene matches: 4. Germline V CDR1 and CDR2: DFQATT, SNEGSKA (reference sequence). The CDR3 has 15 residues. CDR3 sequence (DNA): TGCAGTGCTAGGGCGACTAGCGGGGGGGCCAATGAGCAGTTCTTC. As protein: CSARATSGGANEQFF.

The chain has TRBV14 and TRBJ2-7; 11 positions agree with TRBD2. Per the germline V gene, CDR1 is SGHDN and CDR2 is FVKESK. The CDR3 sequence is 16 residues long. V gave up 3 bases and J gave up 3 bases; unmatched junction bases: 7. The CDR3 DNA follows: TGTGCCAGCAGCCAGAAGACTAGCGGGGAGATCTACGAGCAGTACTTC. Its translation: CASSQKTSGEIYEQYF.

Here the CDR3 DNA reads TGTGCCACCCGTAGCGGGAACGAGAACAATGAGCAGTTCTTC. It specifies CATRSGNENNEQFF. The rearrangement uses TRBV24-1 and TRBJ2-1; 8 bases map to TRBD2. The junction had 8 bases not matched to a gene; V was cut back by 9 bases and J by 5 bases. The CDR3 extends over 14 amino acids. The germline V gene encodes CDR1 KGHDR and CDR2 SFDVKD.

This chain links TRBV29-1 with TRBJ2-3, with 8 positions matching TRBD1. The germline V gene encodes CDR1 SQVTM and CDR2 ANQGSEA. CDR3 length: 17 amino acids. After removal of 6 bases from V and 0 bases from J, the junction contained 14 bases not matched to a gene. CDR3 sequence (DNA): TGCAGCGTGGAACTATACCGACGACAGGGGAGCACAGATACGCAGTATTTT. Translated, it gives CSVELYRRQGSTDTQYF.

This chain uses TRBV18 with TRBJ1-6, with D hard to call. Deletions cut 2 bases from V and 0 bases from J, with 11 bases between. Looked up from germline, CDR1 is KGHSH and CDR2 is LQKENI. The CDR3 is 17 amino acids. The CDR3 sequence: CASSPNRESSYNSPLHF. As DNA, the CDR3 is TGTGCCAGCTCACCAAACCGAGAAAGCTCCTATAATTCACCCCTCCACTTT.

This clonotype was found a few times. This sequence joins TRBV10-3 and TRBJ1-1; a possible D gene is TRBD1 (5 bases). Looked up from germline, CDR1 is ENHRY and CDR2 is SYGVKD. The CDR3 covers 15 residues. V lost 6 bases, J lost 0 bases, and 14 bases lay in between. CDR3 in amino acids: CAIRPGKGMNTEAFF. The CDR3 DNA reads as TGTGCCATCAGACCCGGGAAGGGGATGAACACTGAAGCTTTCTTT.

This clonotype has only a few counts. The V and J genes are TRBV27 and TRBJ1-4, with D hard to call. Germline V lookup: CDR1 MNHEY, CDR2 SMNVEV (reference sequence). The CDR3 covers 15 residues. V was clipped by 5 bases and J by 3 bases, with 13 bases between them. As DNA, the CDR3 is TGTGCCAGCAGTCAACTACAGAAACCTAATGAAAAACTGTTTTTT. It translates to CASSQLQKPNEKLFF.

The chain employs TRBV19 and TRBJ2-1; TRBD2 agrees at 10 bases. After removal of 5 bases from V and 7 bases from J, the junction contained 11 bases not matched to a gene. The CDR3 sequence is 16 residues long. Per germline, CDR1 LNHDA and CDR2 SQIVND (reference sequence). This CDR3 is CASSLGSGRRINEQFF. CDR3 in DNA: TGTGCCAGTAGTTTAGGTAGCGGGAGGAGAATAAATGAGCAGTTCTTC. Combining the CDR3 with reference TRBV19 and TRBJ2-1 gives the whole variable domain DGGITQSPKYLFRKEGQNVTLSCEQNLNHDAMYWYRQDPGQGLRLIYYSQIVNDFQKGDIAEGYSVSREKKESFPLTVTSAQKNPTAFYLCASSLGSGRRINEQFFGPGTRLTVL.

The chain is built from TRBV6-5 and TRBJ1-5; tentative D call: TRBD1 (5 bases). This CDR3 has 15 residues. The V gene's germline CDR1 is MNHEY and CDR2 SVGAGI. Trimming took off 11 bases at V and 6 bases at J, with 23 bases between the two ends. The CDR3 nucleotides are TGTGCCGGCACACCGGGACGGGAAGAGACTCAGCCCCAGCATTTT. Encoded protein: CAGTPGREETQPQHF.

Remarks on this clonotype: A much larger clone lies one base from this, so it may be a read error. The CDR3 bases are TGCAGTGCTAGTTTGTCAGATACGCAGTATTTT. This codes for CSASLSDTQYF. V gene TRBV20-1 combines with J gene TRBJ2-3, with D unclear. There are 11 residues in the CDR3. Germline V gives CDR1 DFQATT, CDR2 SNEGSKA (reference sequence). Trimming removed 3 bases from V and 4 bases from J, with 5 bases in between.

This clonotype has only a few counts. The chain is built from TRBV7-2 and TRBJ2-7; D possibly corresponds to TRBD2 (6 bases). CDR3 length equals 14 residues. CDR1 and CDR2 (germline): SGHTA, FQGNSA. With 3 bases removed from V and 6 bases from J, the gap between germline ends came to 15 bases. The CDR3 loop is CASSFGGAGSEQYV. CDR3 nucleotides: TGTGCCAGCAGCTTCGGAGGGGCTGGCTCCGAGCAGTACGTC.

This clonotype came up a few times. The chain has TRBV18 and TRBJ2-1; tentatively, D is TRBD2 (5 bases). The CDR3 has 14 residues. Per germline, CDR1 KGHSH and CDR2 LQKENI. With 0 bases removed from V and 9 bases from J, the gap between germline ends came to 12 bases. This CDR3 reads CASSPPSRGGEQFF. CDR3 nucleotides: TGTGCCAGCTCACCACCGTCAAGAGGAGGTGAGCAGTTCTTC.

This clonotype occurred a few times. The CDR3: CASSYWDRTITNYGYTF. In nucleotides, the CDR3 is TGTGCCAGCAGCTATTGGGACAGGACGATAACTAACTATGGCTACACCTTC. The V call is TRBV7-9, the J call TRBJ1-2, with 8 bases aligning to TRBD1. CDR1 SEHNR and CDR2 FQNEAQ come from the germline V gene (reference sequence). The V and J ends lost 4 bases and 0 bases, in that order; junction bases with no gene match: 10. The length of the CDR3 is 17 residues.

This clonotype has a handful of counts. The rearrangement uses TRBV24-1 and TRBJ2-3, with 7 positions matching TRBD2. CDR3 length: 13 amino acids. The junction had 2 bases not matched to a gene; V was cut back by 5 bases and J by 4 bases. Looked up from germline, CDR1 is KGHDR and CDR2 is SFDVKD. CDR3 sequence (DNA): TGTGCCACCAGTGGTCGGGGGGCAGATACGCAGTATTTT. Encoded protein: CATSGRGADTQYF.

Only a few counts were recorded for this clonotype. The chain joins TRBV20-1 to TRBJ2-6; 10 bases match TRBD2. This CDR3 is built from 16 residues. V trimming: 4 bases; J trimming: 1 base; junction bases outside the gene matches: 4. Germline loops: CDR1 DFQATT, CDR2 SNEGSKA (reference sequence). CDR3: CSANLAGGSGANVLTF. The CDR3 DNA reads TGCAGTGCTAATTTAGCGGGGGGTTCTGGGGCCAACGTCCTGACTTTC.

V usage is TRBV6-1 and J usage is TRBJ2-2, with D maybe TRBD1 (5 bases). The CDR3 runs 15 residues. Trimming cost V 6 bases and J 1 base, with 12 bases left between them. Germline V gene lookup returns CDR1 MNHNS and CDR2 SASEGT. The chain's CDR3 is CASRRQRKNTGELFF. CDR3 nucleotides: TGTGCCAGCAGACGACAGCGAAAGAACACCGGGGAGCTGTTTTTT.

The sample holds a few counts of this clonotype. This sequence joins TRBV15 and TRBJ2-4; possibly TRBD1 for D (5 bases). Germline lookup yields CDR1 LNHNV and CDR2 YYDKDF (reference sequence). V lost 0 bases, J lost 0 bases, and 15 bases lay in between. The CDR3 contains 18 residues. CDR3 in DNA: TGTGCCACCAGCAGAGATTCCCAGGGCTGGCTAGCCAAAAACATTCAGTACTTC. Residues: CATSRDSQGWLAKNIQYF. Complete variable domain (other parts from reference TRBV15 and TRBJ2-4): DAMVIQNPRYQVTQFGKPVTLSCSQTLNHNVMYWYQQKSSQAPKLLFHYYDKDFNNEADTPDNFQSRRPNTSFCFLDIRSPGLGDTAMYLCATSRDSQGWLAKNIQYFGAGTRLSVL.

This clonotype was recorded a few times. The chain couples TRBV11-3 to TRBJ2-7; no clear D gene. Trimming took 5 bases from V and 0 from J, leaving 8 bases between them. CDR1 SGHNT and CDR2 YENEEA come from the germline V gene. This CDR3 comprises 13 residues. The CDR3 loop reads CASSIHVSYEQYF. CDR3 in DNA: TGTGCCAGCAGCATACACGTCTCCTACGAGCAGTACTTC.

This rearrangement joins TRBV10-2 to TRBJ2-3; D is uncertain. The CDR3 runs 11 residues. CDR1 and CDR2 (germline): WSHSY, SAAADI. V was cut by 6 bases and J by 4 bases, with 5 bases left in between. CDR3 region: CASSESDTQYF. CDR3 DNA sequence: TGCGCCAGCAGCGAATCAGATACGCAGTATTTT.

With regard to this clonotype: The junction does not match germline at one end; this may be a read error. The rearrangement joins TRBV5-1 to TRBJ2-6, with D perhaps being TRBD1 or TRBD2 (5 bases each). This CDR3 spans 16 amino acids. Germline V gene sequence: CDR1 SGHRS, CDR2 YFSETQ. CDR3: CASSLAGTTGPNVLTF. CDR3 bases: TGCGCCAGCAGCTTGGCAGGGACGACTGGGCCCAACGTCCTGACTTTC.

V gene TRBV13 combines with J gene TRBJ2-7; D is undetermined. Germline loops: CDR1 PRHDT, CDR2 FYEKMQ (reference sequence). Between the trimmed V and J ends, which lost 2 bases and 0 bases, there was a span of 8 bases. This CDR3 is built from 14 residues. CDR3 amino acids: CASSLIESSYEQYV. DNA of the CDR3: TGTGCCAGCAGCTTAATAGAGAGCTCCTACGAGCAGTACGTC.

This chain joins TRBV28 and TRBJ2-1; no clear D gene. There are 16 residues in the CDR3. The V end lost 7 bases, the J end lost 9 bases, and 25 bases lay between the germline ends. CDR1 is MDHEN, CDR2 SYDVKM, per germline. CDR3 region: CASTLVGFPDVSEQFF. The CDR3 DNA reads TGTGCCAGCACTCTCGTCGGGTTCCCCGATGTAAGTGAGCAGTTCTTC.

V usage is TRBV7-6 and J usage is TRBJ1-4; 9 bases map to TRBD1. After removal of 5 bases from V and 8 bases from J, the junction contained 9 bases not matched to a gene. The CDR3 loop spans 15 amino acids. Germline-derived CDR1 and CDR2 are SGHVS and FNYEAQ. The CDR3: CASSEPGQGREKLFF. DNA for the CDR3: TGTGCCAGCAGCGAACCGGGACAGGGACGCGAAAAACTGTTTTTT.

This clonotype was picked up many times. The J gene is TRBJ2-5, the V gene TRBV9; D is perhaps TRBD1 (6 bases). This CDR3 contains 15 residues. Germline CDR1 and CDR2: SGDLS and YYNGEE. Trimming cost V 0 bases and J 7 bases, with 16 bases left between them. CDR3 sequence (DNA): TGTGCCAGCAGCGTAGCGGACAGCCGATTGGGGACCCAGTACTTC. Amino acid sequence: CASSVADSRLGTQYF.